The TCR beta chain under discussion was sequenced for a study of beta chain features in type 1 diabetes. Study-level points and caveats: The study found moderately but significantly shorter TCRB CDR3s in all four CD4+ subsets of Type 1 diabetes patients.

Every bit of the isolated RNA underwent reverse transcription, so sequencing read expressed TCRB transcripts. An average of about 3.5 million reads was obtained for naive, central memory and regulatory T cell samples. The protocol was immunoSEQ multiplex PCR, while the TCRdb copy is restricted to in-frame clones and leaves out a portion. The sample has around 41,000 clones; 66% are singletons. Germline-derived CDR1 and CDR2 are SNHLY and FYNNEI. With 6 bases removed from V and 3 bases from J, the gap between germline ends came to 20 bases. CDR3 size: 16 residues. This clone has more than one count but fewer than ten. The antigen is undetermined.

Sequencing was performed on Tregs from blood. The chain recombines TRBV2 with TRBJ2-5, with D tentatively TRBD1 (7 bases). The receptor comes from a man aged 25 to 40 with type 1 diabetes. Some clones in this sample may be carry-over from other donors' samples. The CDR3 DNA is TGTGCCAGCAGCGCGCCGCTAGGCAGGGGGGAAGAGACCCAGTACTTC. It specifies CASSAPLGRGEETQYF.